This T cell receptor (beta chain) derives from a study of blood T cell repertoires in COVID-19. The CDR3 runs to 15 residues. The V gene's germline CDR1 is MNHNY and CDR2 SVGAGI (reference sequence). The ends lost 4 bases at V and 1 base at J; junction bases unmatched: 5. Repertoires were generated with immunoSEQ multiplex PCR, while TCRdb's copy carries only in-frame clones and drops some. The table records 140,000 to 150,000 clones, around 83% of them present only once. There are a few counts of this clone. The sequence was obtained from a man aged 25-40 years with COVID-19, enrolled during active disease. This chain links TRBV6-6 with TRBJ2-3; 7 positions agree with TRBD1. Sequenced input: peripheral blood. CDR3 sequence (DNA): TGTGCCAGCAGTTCACAGGGGAGAGGCACAGATACGCAGTATTTT. This gives the protein CASSSQGRGTDTQYF.